This entry lists 16 T cell receptor beta chains sequenced from one sample in a study of identical twins. TCRdb reprocessed the 5' RACE reads via MiXCR and lists one record per CDR3 protein. The profile shows hundreds of thousands of distinct CDR3 sequences, more than 6.5% of them singletons. This same sample was also part of a study on yellow fever vaccine responses in identical twins.

Sequenced material: PBMCs. The receptors were sampled from a woman aged 18 to 35 in good health.

The chain employs TRBV7-9 and TRBJ1-1; weak D call: TRBD1 (5 bases). The CDR3 runs to 13 residues. Deletions cut 2 bases from V and 5 bases from J, with 9 bases between. Germline V lookup: CDR1 SEHNR, CDR2 FQNEAQ (reference sequence). CDR3 DNA: TGTGCCAGCAGCTTACTCAGGGAGACTGAAGCTTTCTTT. The encoded protein is CASSLLRETEAFF.

The chain is built from TRBV12-3 or TRBV12-4 and TRBJ1-5, with 8 positions matching TRBD1. The V gene end was trimmed by 7 bases and the J gene end by 5 bases; junction bases not matched to a gene: 7. This CDR3 has 14 residues. The CDR3 region has the DNA TGTGCCAGCACCCAGGGGGCCTTCTATCAGCCCCAGCATTTT. As protein: CASTQGAFYQPQHF.

The CDR3 sequence is CASSLIAGTDTQYF. In DNA, the CDR3 is TGTGCCAGCAGTCTGATAGCGGGCACAGATACGCAGTATTTT. V gene TRBV27 combines with J gene TRBJ2-3; D might be TRBD2 (6 bases). CDR3 length: 14 amino acids. The germline V and J ends were trimmed by 5 bases and 1 base, with 10 bases remaining between them. The germline gives CDR1 MNHEY, CDR2 SMNVEV (reference sequence).

V is TRBV19 and J is TRBJ2-3, with 7 positions matching TRBD2. The CDR3 is 15 residues long. V trimming: 7 bases; J trimming: 4 bases; junction bases outside the gene matches: 11. The germline CDR1 and CDR2 sequences are LNHDA and SQIVND (reference sequence). Here the CDR3 DNA reads TGTGCCAGTATCCCAAGCGGGATGTCCGCAGATACGCAGTATTTT. Translating gives CASIPSGMSADTQYF.

As concerns this clonotype: The junction does not match germline at one end; this may be a read error. This sequence joins TRBV18 and TRBJ2-7; D is perhaps TRBD1 (5 bases). Germline CDR1 and CDR2: KGHSH and LQKENI. The CDR3 loop spans 16 amino acids. The CDR3 loop reads CASSRDHPDNGWFRVF. CDR3 nucleotides: TGTGCCAGCTCACGTGATCATCCGGATAATGGATGGTTCAGGGTCTTC.

There are many counts of this clonotype. This sequence joins TRBV29-1 and TRBJ2-2; D possibly corresponds to TRBD2 (5 bases). V was clipped by 3 bases and J by 4 bases, with 12 bases between them. Per germline, CDR1 SQVTM and CDR2 ANQGSEA. The CDR3 covers 14 residues. The CDR3 region has the DNA TGCAGCGTTGAGGGCCCTGGGAGCACCGGGGAGCTGTTTTTT. Its protein product is CSVEGPGSTGELFF.

This clonotype has only a few counts. The gene calls are TRBV6-1 and TRBJ1-2, with D possibly TRBD1 on 6 matching bases. The CDR3 covers 15 residues. Trimming shortened V by 5 bases and J by 2 bases, and 15 bases separated the two germline ends. Germline V gene sequence: CDR1 MNHNS, CDR2 SASEGT. CDR3 sequence (DNA): TGTGCCAGCAGTCCCCTCCGACAGGCCAACTATGGCTACACCTTC. This codes for CASSPLRQANYGYTF.

This clonotype was seen repeatedly, ten times or more. The chain employs TRBV29-1 and TRBJ2-4; maybe TRBD1 (6 bases). Trimming removed 6 bases at V and 5 bases at J, with 14 bases between. The length of the CDR3 is 13 residues. Per germline, CDR1 SQVTM and CDR2 ANQGSEA. CDR3 nucleotide sequence: TGCAGCGTACCCGACAGGAACGAAAACATTCAGTACTTC. Its protein product is CSVPDRNENIQYF.

Only a few counts were recorded for this clonotype. The chain couples TRBV6-1 to TRBJ1-6; 9 nucleotides line up with TRBD1. Trimming removed 6 bases from V and 7 bases from J; junction bases left unmatched: 10. The germline CDR1 and CDR2 sequences are MNHNS and SASEGT. The CDR3 runs to 16 residues. The CDR3 sequence is CASSPQGAGGNSPLHF. The CDR3 DNA is TGTGCCAGCAGCCCACAGGGGGCGGGGGGCAATTCACCCCTCCACTTT.

The rearrangement joins TRBV7-2 to TRBJ1-2; TRBD1 matches 9 bases. This CDR3 contains 15 residues. V shed 6 bases and J 4 bases; nucleotides not matched to a gene: 9. The germline CDR1 and CDR2 sequences are SGHTA and FQGNSA. Here the CDR3 reads CASRPPGQGFYGYTF. CDR3 sequence (DNA): TGTGCCAGCAGGCCGCCGGGACAGGGATTCTATGGCTACACCTTC. The variable domain in full, with the rest retrieved from reference TRBV7-2 and TRBJ1-2, is GAGVSQSPSNKVTEKGKDVELRCDPISGHTALYWYRQSLGQGLEFLIYFQGNSAPDKSGLPSDRFSAERTGGSVSTLTIQRTQQEDSAVYLCASRPPGQGFYGYTFGSGTRLTVV.

The chain recombines TRBV20-1 with TRBJ2-1, with 7 bases that match TRBD2. The trim removed 0 bases at V and 10 bases at J, leaving 18 bases unmatched. The germline V gene encodes CDR1 DFQATT and CDR2 SNEGSKA (reference sequence). The CDR3 totals 17 residues. The CDR3 protein is CSARDRGVGSSLIEQFF. The CDR3 DNA reads as TGCAGTGCTAGAGATCGGGGGGTAGGGTCGTCCCTAATCGAGCAGTTCTTC.

This clonotype was picked up many times. The rearrangement links TRBV9 to TRBJ2-3; perhaps TRBD2 as D (6 bases). Trimming stripped 0 bases from V and 1 base from J, with 12 bases between. CDR3 length equals 16 residues. Germline loops: CDR1 SGDLS, CDR2 YYNGEE. CDR3 region: CASSVAGEIRTDTQYF. The CDR3 coding sequence is TGTGCCAGCAGCGTAGCGGGAGAGATCCGCACAGATACGCAGTATTTT.

The chain is built from TRBV3-1 and TRBJ2-1, with a weak D call TRBD2 (5 bases). Between the trimmed V and J ends, which lost 1 base and 4 bases, there was a span of 8 bases. The length of the CDR3 is 14 residues. The germline V gene encodes CDR1 LGHDT and CDR2 YNNKEL (reference sequence). CDR3 DNA sequence: TGTGCCAGCAGCCAAGTTAGCGAGTACAATGAGCAGTTCTTC. It translates to CASSQVSEYNEQFF.

This chain uses TRBV6-4 with TRBJ2-5; 11 bases are shared with TRBD2. The CDR3 is 15 residues long. After removal of 7 bases from V and 3 bases from J, the junction contained 7 bases not matched to a gene. The germline CDR1 and CDR2 sequences are MRHNA and SNTAGT. Written as DNA, the CDR3 is TGTGCCAGCAAAACTAGCGGGAGTTTTGAAGAGACCCAGTACTTC. It yields the protein CASKTSGSFEETQYF.

This clonotype has a handful of counts. The V gene is TRBV21-1, the J gene TRBJ2-1; TRBD2, the table's D call, lacks a check against the DNA. TRBV21-1 is a recognized pseudogene. CDR3 length: 17 residues. The CDR3 loop is CASSKLAGALSYNEQFF. The CDR3 DNA follows: TGTGCCAGCAGCAAACTAGCGGGAGCGCTGTCCTACAATGAGCAGTTCTTC.

Only a few counts were recorded for this clonotype. CDR3 loop: CASSPFRQGYGYTF. As DNA, the CDR3 is TGTGCCAGCAGTCCCTTCAGGCAGGGCTATGGCTACACCTTC. J is TRBJ1-2 and V is TRBV6-1, with a tentative D call TRBD1 (5 bases). Deletions cut 5 bases from V and 4 bases from J, with 14 bases between. The germline gives CDR1 MNHNS, CDR2 SASEGT. The CDR3 has 14 residues.